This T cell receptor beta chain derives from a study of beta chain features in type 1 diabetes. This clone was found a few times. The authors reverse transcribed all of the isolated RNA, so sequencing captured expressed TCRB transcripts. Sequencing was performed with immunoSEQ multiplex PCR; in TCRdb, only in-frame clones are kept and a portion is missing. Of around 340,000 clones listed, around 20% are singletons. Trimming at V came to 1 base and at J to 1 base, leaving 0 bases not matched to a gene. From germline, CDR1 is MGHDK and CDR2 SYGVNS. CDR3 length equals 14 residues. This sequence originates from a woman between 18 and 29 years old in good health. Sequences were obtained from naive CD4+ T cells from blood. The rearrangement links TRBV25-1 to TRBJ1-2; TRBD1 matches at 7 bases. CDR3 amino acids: CASSESGGNYGYTF. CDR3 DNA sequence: TGTGCCAGCAGTGAATCAGGGGGTAACTATGGCTACACCTTC.